This T cell receptor (beta chain) was retrieved from a study of technical replicates of blood from several donors. In germline, CDR1 is SGHRS, CDR2 YFSETQ. The CDR3 runs 14 residues. V lost 7 bases and J lost 7, with 18 bases in between. Produced via immunoSEQ multiplex PCR; TCRdb's table is partial and in-frame only. Here the sample spans 80,000 to 95,000 clones, roughly 95% being singletons. The receptor was derived from a human donor in good health. The chain combines TRBV5-1 with TRBJ2-1; maybe TRBD2 (6 bases). Sequencing was done on a sample of T cells isolated from PBMCs. CDR3: CASQRALSENEQFF. CDR3 coding DNA: TGCGCCAGCCAGCGGGCTCTTTCGGAGAATGAGCAGTTCTTC.